This T cell receptor beta chain was identified during a study of blood T cells in healthy people across ages. The overall study: Template switching captured about one barcoded beta molecule per two T cells.

Donors gave around 10 milliliters of peripheral blood apiece. Using a J-beta primer mix together with a sample-barcoded 5' primer, a second PCR was run for roughly 7 to 11 cycles. TCRdb analysed the 5' RACE reads with MiXCR anew, one entry per CDR3 protein. The sample contains roughly 930,000 distinct CDR3 sequences, roughly 43% of which appear only once. Study-level points and caveats: Aged donors had fewer naive CD4+ cells and lower diversity than long-lived donors.

The CDR3 is 16 amino acids. Trimming left V 4 bases short and J 0 bases short, with 12 bases between. About this clonotype: As yet, its antigen is unknown.

The material sequenced was blood. The chain is built from TRBV12-3 or TRBV12-4 and TRBJ1-4; D ambiguous. The origin of this receptor is a young man in good health. CDR3 loop: CASSSRIVATNEKLFF. The CDR3, as DNA: TGTGCCAGCAGTTCCCGGATTGTCGCAACTAATGAAAAACTGTTTTTT.